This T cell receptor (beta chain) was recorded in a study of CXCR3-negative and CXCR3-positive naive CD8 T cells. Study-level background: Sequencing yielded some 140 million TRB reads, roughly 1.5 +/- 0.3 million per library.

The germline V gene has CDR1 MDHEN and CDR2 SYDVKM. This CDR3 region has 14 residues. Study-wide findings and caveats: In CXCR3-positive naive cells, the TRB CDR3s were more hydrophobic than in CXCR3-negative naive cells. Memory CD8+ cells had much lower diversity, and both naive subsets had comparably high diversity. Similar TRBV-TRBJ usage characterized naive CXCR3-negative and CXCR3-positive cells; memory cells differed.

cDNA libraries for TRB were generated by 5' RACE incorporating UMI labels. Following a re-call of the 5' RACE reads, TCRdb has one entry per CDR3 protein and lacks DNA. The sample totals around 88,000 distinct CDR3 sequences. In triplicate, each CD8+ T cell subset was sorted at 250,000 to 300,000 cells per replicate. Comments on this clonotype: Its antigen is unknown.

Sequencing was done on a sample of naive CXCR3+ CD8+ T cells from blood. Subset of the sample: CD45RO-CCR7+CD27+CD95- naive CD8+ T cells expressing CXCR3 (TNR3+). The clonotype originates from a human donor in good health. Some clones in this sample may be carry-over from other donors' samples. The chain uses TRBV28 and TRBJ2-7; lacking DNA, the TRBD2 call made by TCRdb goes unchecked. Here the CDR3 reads CASHPTTRSYEQYF.